This TCR beta chain was identified during a study of cytomegalovirus exposure and HLA in healthy donors. Study summary: Within an early data release were 65 million to 90 million unique TCRs drawn from HLA-typed donors.

General study findings and limits: Earlier results showed most TCR beta V segments being productive about 87% or about 30% of the time. The study reported that TCR beta sequences accurately predicted HLA-A and HLA-B alleles in most subjects.

Use of 60 Vbeta and 13 Jbeta primers characterized the PCR. Only in-frame clones appear in the TCRdb table, and some are missing; sequencing was by immunoSEQ multiplex PCR. The sample shows about 130,000 clones, 70% to 80% of them seen only once. About this clone: Antigen: not known.

The V gene's germline CDR1 is GTSNPN and CDR2 SVGIG (reference sequence). V was trimmed by 1 base and J by 4 bases, leaving 8 bases between them. The CDR3 runs to 13 residues. The origin of this receptor is a man aged 35 to 55 in good health and CMV-seropositive. This chain connects TRBV30 to TRBJ1-5, with a weak D call TRBD1 (5 bases). Sequenced material: PBMCs. CDR3 residues: CAWSADTNQPQHF. CDR3 in DNA: TGTGCCTGGAGTGCGGACACAAATCAGCCCCAGCATTTT. The entire variable domain, with the rest obtained from reference TRBV30 and TRBJ1-5, is as follows: SQTIHQWPATLVQPVGSPLSLECTVEGTSNPNLYWYRQAAGRGLQLLFYSVGIGQISSEVPQNLSASRPQDRQFILSSKKLLLSDSGFYLCAWSADTNQPQHFGDGTRLSIL.